The 16 T cell receptor beta chains below were found in one sample sequenced in a study of blood T cell repertoires in COVID-19. Assay used: immunoSEQ multiplex PCR; TCRdb lists only in-frame clones, some missing. The table lists over 200,000 clones, 65% to 85% of them singletons. Sequenced: peripheral blood. The receptors were sampled from a woman aged 25 to 39 with COVID-19, enrolled during active disease.

CDR3 sequence: CASQIIRDRVNEQFF. For the CDR3, the DNA is TGTGCCAGCCAAATTATCCGGGACAGGGTTAACGAGCAGTTCTTC. The chain has TRBV2 and TRBJ2-1; the match to TRBD1 covers 9 bases. The junction had 15 bases not matched to a gene; V was cut back by 8 bases and J by 10 bases. CDR3 length: 15 residues. CDR1 is SNHLY, CDR2 FYNNEI, per germline.

J is TRBJ2-3 and V is TRBV20-1; 15 bases fit TRBD2. The CDR3 extends over 17 amino acids. Losses at the gene ends were 3 bases for V and 4 bases for J; bases not matched to a gene: 8. Germline values: CDR1 DFQATT, CDR2 SNEGSKA (reference sequence). The CDR3 DNA sequence: TGCAGTGCTAGTACTGGACTAGCGGGAGGGGTCGCAGATACGCAGTATTTT. It translates to CSASTGLAGGVADTQYF.

The chain uses TRBV30 and TRBJ1-1; 8 bases map to TRBD1. Germline V lookup: CDR1 GTSNPN, CDR2 SVGIG (reference sequence). V lost 3 bases and J lost 3; bases outside the gene matches: 3. The CDR3 consists of 13 residues. CDR3 nucleotides: TGTGCCTGGAGATTGGACAGGGACACTGAAGCTTTCTTT. This gives the protein CAWRLDRDTEAFF.

The V call is TRBV7-2, the J call TRBJ2-3; D not certain. Germline CDR1 reads SGHTA; CDR2 reads FQGNSA. The CDR3 is made up of 13 amino acids. V shed 3 bases and J shed 4 bases, with 8 bases lying between them. This chain's CDR3 is CASSFYSPDTQYF. In nucleotides, the CDR3 is TGTGCCAGCAGCTTCTACTCCCCAGATACGCAGTATTTT.

This clone was found a few times. The genes are TRBV2 and TRBJ1-5, with TRBD1 matching 8 bases. Germline V gives CDR1 SNHLY, CDR2 FYNNEI. V trimming: 7 bases; J trimming: 7 bases; junction bases outside the gene matches: 6. This CDR3 contains 13 residues. Here the CDR3 reads CASIQGAGQPQHF. CDR3 nucleotide sequence: TGTGCCAGCATTCAGGGGGCGGGACAGCCCCAGCATTTT.

The chain has TRBV7-8 and TRBJ1-1; D perhaps matches TRBD1 (6 bases). The CDR3 spans 15 residues. Trimming stripped 5 bases from V and 5 bases from J, with 18 bases between. From germline, CDR1 is SGHVS and CDR2 FQNEAQ. This chain's CDR3 is CASSHPGDKGTEAFF. The CDR3 nucleotides read TGTGCCAGCAGCCACCCTGGGGACAAGGGGACTGAAGCTTTCTTT.

The V call is TRBV10-3, the J call TRBJ2-5; 11 bases are a match to TRBD2. Germline V CDR1 and CDR2: ENHRY, SYGVKD. The CDR3 has 14 residues. V lost 6 bases and J lost 2; bases outside the gene matches: 2. The DNA for the CDR3 is TGTGCCATCAGGGGGACTAGCGGACAAGAGACCCAGTACTTC. Encoded protein: CAIRGTSGQETQYF.

The rearrangement uses TRBV28 and TRBJ2-7; TRBD1 might be the D (6 bases). The length of the CDR3 is 15 residues. CDR1 MDHEN and CDR2 SYDVKM come from the germline V gene. V was trimmed by 6 bases and J by 2 bases, leaving 17 bases between them. The CDR3 DNA is TGTGCCAGCAGCACCCCCGACAGGCCCACCTACGAGCAGTACTTC. Amino acid sequence: CASSTPDRPTYEQYF.

V is TRBV2 and J is TRBJ2-7; 9 bases agree with TRBD1. Germline CDR1 and CDR2: SNHLY and FYNNEI. This CDR3 spans 15 amino acids. V lost 5 bases and J lost 4; bases outside the gene matches: 9. The CDR3 DNA is TGTGCCAGCAGTAAAACGGGACAGGGTACTTACGAGCAGTACTTC. Translated, it gives CASSKTGQGTYEQYF.

This clone was seen only a few times. J is TRBJ2-7 and V is TRBV19; the match to TRBD2 covers 9 bases. After removal of 5 bases from V and 4 bases from J, the junction contained 6 bases not matched to a gene. This CDR3 has 14 residues. Germline V gene lookup returns CDR1 LNHDA and CDR2 SQIVND (reference sequence). CDR3 sequence reads: CASSGSGSSYEQYF. The CDR3 region has the DNA TGTGCCAGTAGTGGTAGCGGGAGTTCTTACGAGCAGTACTTC.

The chain links TRBV7-2 to TRBJ2-2, with D possibly matching TRBD1 (6 bases). V lost 5 bases to trimming and J lost 0 bases, with 13 bases between them. Germline CDR1 reads SGHTA; CDR2 reads FQGNSA. This CDR3 comprises 16 residues. This chain's CDR3 is CASSTGWLANTGELFF. DNA for the CDR3: TGTGCCAGCAGCACAGGGTGGCTAGCGAACACCGGGGAGCTGTTTTTT.

The rearrangement uses TRBV27 and TRBJ2-3; 8 bases match TRBD2. This CDR3 has 15 amino acids. The V gene end was trimmed by 7 bases and the J gene end by 0 bases; junction bases not matched to a gene: 6. Germline CDR1 MNHEY, CDR2 SMNVEV (reference sequence). The chain's CDR3 is CASTGTGGSTDTQYF. In DNA, the CDR3 is TGTGCCAGCACCGGGACGGGGGGGAGCACAGATACGCAGTATTTT.

This chain connects TRBV5-5 to TRBJ2-1; D is unresolved. This CDR3 has 15 amino acids. CDR1 SGHKS and CDR2 YYEKEE come from the germline V gene (reference sequence). V was cut by 2 bases and J by 6 bases, with 15 bases left in between. In DNA form, the CDR3 reads TGTGCCAGCAGCTTTCTAATCCTAGTGGGCAATGAGCAGTTCTTC. Its translation is CASSFLILVGNEQFF. The whole variable domain, filled in from reference TRBV5-5 and TRBJ2-1, reads DAGVTQSPTHLIKTRGQQVTLRCSPISGHKSVSWYQQVLGQGPQFIFQYYEKEERGRGNFPDRFSARQFPNYSSELNVNALLLGDSALYLCASSFLILVGNEQFFGPGTRLTVL.

The rearrangement uses TRBV11-3 and TRBJ2-1; D call uncertain. The CDR3 is made up of 12 amino acids. The germline V gene encodes CDR1 SGHNT and CDR2 YENEEA. V lost 4 bases to trimming and J lost 7 bases, with 8 bases between them. The CDR3 DNA sequence: TGTGCCAGCAGCTCTGGTAGTAATGAGCAGTTCTTC. The encoded protein is CASSSGSNEQFF.

CDR3 nucleotide sequence: TGTGCCAGCAGCTTAGCCTCGGACAGGGGCTATGGCTACACCTTC. Translation: CASSLASDRGYGYTF. This sequence joins TRBV11-1 and TRBJ1-2; 9 bases are a match to TRBD1. This CDR3 spans 15 amino acids. V trimming: 0 bases; J trimming: 4 bases; junction bases outside the gene matches: 3. Germline values: CDR1 SGHAT, CDR2 FQDESV (reference sequence).

This clone was seen a single time. The chain is built from TRBV6-2 or TRBV6-3 and TRBJ2-7, with D unresolved. The CDR3 spans 14 residues. Deletions cut 0 bases from V and 0 bases from J, with 6 bases between. Germline CDR1 MNHEY, CDR2 SVGEGT. The CDR3 spells CASSYSTSSYEQYF. CDR3 DNA: TGTGCCAGCAGTTACTCGACATCCTCCTACGAGCAGTACTTC.